The 2 T cell receptor beta chains given below trace back to one sample, sequenced in a study of PD-1 blockade in classical Hodgkin lymphoma. Here immunoSEQ multiplex PCR was the method, and the copy in TCRdb shows in-frame clones only, minus some. The sample records about 40,000 clones, 85% to 90% being singletons. There was relapse after autologous stem cell transplantation in every patient, and there was variation in brentuximab vedotin exposure. The sample consisted of peripheral blood mononuclear cells (PBMCs), taken at baseline. The receptors shown here come from a human donor with classical Hodgkin lymphoma.

The V call is TRBV10-3, the J call TRBJ1-2; 7 bases line up with TRBD1. V gave up 3 bases and J gave up 4 bases; unmatched junction bases: 5. This CDR3 is 14 amino acids long. From germline, CDR1 is ENHRY and CDR2 SYGVKD. CDR3 nucleotides: TGTGCCATCAGTGACTACGACAGGGCCTATGGCTACACCTTC. Its protein is CAISDYDRAYGYTF.

This clone came up once. The chain links TRBV6-1 to TRBJ2-3; TRBD1 is a possible D gene (5 bases). CDR3 length: 15 amino acids. The germline V and J ends were trimmed by 4 bases and 1 base, with 12 bases remaining between them. The germline V gene has CDR1 MNHNS and CDR2 SASEGT. The CDR3 sequence: CASSGGDTGTDTQYF. CDR3 sequence (DNA): TGTGCCAGCAGTGGGGGCGACACCGGCACAGATACGCAGTATTTT.